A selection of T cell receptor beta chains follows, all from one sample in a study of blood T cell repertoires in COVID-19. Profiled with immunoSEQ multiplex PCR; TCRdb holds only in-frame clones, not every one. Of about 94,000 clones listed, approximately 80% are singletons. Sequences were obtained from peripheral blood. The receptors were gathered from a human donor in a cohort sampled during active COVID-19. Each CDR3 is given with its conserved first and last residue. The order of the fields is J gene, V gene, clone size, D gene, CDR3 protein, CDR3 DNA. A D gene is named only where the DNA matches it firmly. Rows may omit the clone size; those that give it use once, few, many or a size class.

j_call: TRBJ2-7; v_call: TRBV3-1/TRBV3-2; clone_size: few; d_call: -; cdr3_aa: CASSQFRGAIYEQYF; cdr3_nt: TGTGCCAGCAGCCAATTTCGGGGGGCGATCTACGAGCAGTACTTC
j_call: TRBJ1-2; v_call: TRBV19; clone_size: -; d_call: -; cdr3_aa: CASGEAYGYTF; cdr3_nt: TGTGCCAGTGGGGAGGCCTATGGCTACACCTTC
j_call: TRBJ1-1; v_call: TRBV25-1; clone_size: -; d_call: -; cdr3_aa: CANPEGGRGAFF; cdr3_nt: TGTGCCAACCCCGAAGGAGGGAGAGGAGCTTTCTTT
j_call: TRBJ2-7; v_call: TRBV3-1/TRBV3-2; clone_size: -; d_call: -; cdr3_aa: CASSQRGGLHEQYF; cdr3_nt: TGTGCCAGCAGCCAGAGGGGGGGCCTCCACGAGCAGTACTTC
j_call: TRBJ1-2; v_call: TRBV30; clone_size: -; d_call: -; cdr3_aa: CAWGWTEYGYTF; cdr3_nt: TGTGCCTGGGGGTGGACTGAGTATGGCTACACCTTC
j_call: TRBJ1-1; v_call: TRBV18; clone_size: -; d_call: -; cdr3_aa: CASSPDWEAEAFF; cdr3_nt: TGTGCCAGCTCACCTGATTGGGAGGCTGAAGCTTTCTTT
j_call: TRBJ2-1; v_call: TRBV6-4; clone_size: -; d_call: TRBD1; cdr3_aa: CASSAGQGAYNEQFF; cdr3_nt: TGTGCCAGCAGCGCAGGACAGGGGGCCTACAATGAGCAGTTCTTC
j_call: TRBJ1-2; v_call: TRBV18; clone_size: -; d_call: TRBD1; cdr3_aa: CASSRNDRDGYTF; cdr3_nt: TGTGCCAGCTCACGTAACGACAGGGACGGCTACACCTTC
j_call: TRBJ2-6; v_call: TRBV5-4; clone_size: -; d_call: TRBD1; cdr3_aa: CASSLQQGAGANVLTF; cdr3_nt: TGTGCCAGCAGCCTCCAACAGGGGGCTGGGGCCAACGTCCTGACTTTC
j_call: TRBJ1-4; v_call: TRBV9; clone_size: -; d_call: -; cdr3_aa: CASSPGATNEKLFF; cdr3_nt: TGTGCCAGCAGCCCAGGGGCGACTAATGAAAAACTGTTTTTT
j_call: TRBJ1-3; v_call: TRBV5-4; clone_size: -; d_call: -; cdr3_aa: CASSLGGGSSGNTIYF; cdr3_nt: TGTGCCAGCAGCTTGGGGGGAGGTAGCTCTGGAAACACCATATATTTT
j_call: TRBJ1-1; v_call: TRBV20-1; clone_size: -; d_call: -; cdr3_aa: CSARSVSEAFF; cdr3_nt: TGCAGTGCTAGGTCGGTTTCTGAAGCTTTCTTT
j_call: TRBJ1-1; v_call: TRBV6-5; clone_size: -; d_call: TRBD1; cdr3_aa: CASSHRGLNTEAFF; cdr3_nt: TGTGCCAGCAGTCACAGGGGGTTGAACACTGAAGCTTTCTTT
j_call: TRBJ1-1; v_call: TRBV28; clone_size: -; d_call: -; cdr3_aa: CASSSGGSPEAFF; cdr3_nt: TGTGCCAGCAGTTCGGGGGGGAGCCCTGAAGCTTTCTTT
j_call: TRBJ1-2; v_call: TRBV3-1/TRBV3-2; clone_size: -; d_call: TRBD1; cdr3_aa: CASKGTGGNYGYTF; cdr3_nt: TGTGCCAGCAAAGGAACAGGGGGGAACTATGGCTACACCTTC
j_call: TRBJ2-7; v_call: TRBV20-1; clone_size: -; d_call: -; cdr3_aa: CSASFPGTYEQYF; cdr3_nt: TGCAGTGCTAGTTTTCCAGGAACCTACGAGCAGTACTTC
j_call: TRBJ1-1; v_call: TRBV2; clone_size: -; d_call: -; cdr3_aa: CASSPDRQNTEAFF; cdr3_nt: TGTGCCAGCAGTCCCGACAGACAGAACACTGAAGCTTTCTTT
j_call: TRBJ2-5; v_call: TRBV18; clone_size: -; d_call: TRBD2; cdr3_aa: CASSPLAGAQETQYF; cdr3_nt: TGTGCCAGCTCACCACTAGCGGGAGCGCAAGAGACCCAGTACTTC
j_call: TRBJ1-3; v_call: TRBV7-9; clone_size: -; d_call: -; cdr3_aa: CASRAQMGDSGNTIYF; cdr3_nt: TGTGCCAGCAGGGCTCAAATGGGAGACTCTGGAAACACCATATATTTT
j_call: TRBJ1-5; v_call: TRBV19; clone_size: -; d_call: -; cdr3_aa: CASSIERTVSNQPQHF; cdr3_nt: TGTGCCAGTAGTATAGAAAGGACAGTTAGCAATCAGCCCCAGCATTTT
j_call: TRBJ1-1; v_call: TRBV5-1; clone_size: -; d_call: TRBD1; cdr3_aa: CASSGAGGMNTEAFF; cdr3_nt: TGCGCCAGCAGCGGGGCAGGGGGGATGAACACTGAAGCTTTCTTT
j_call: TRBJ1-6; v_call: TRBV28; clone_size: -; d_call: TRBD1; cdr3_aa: CASLTGGRTPLHF; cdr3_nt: TGTGCCAGTTTGACAGGGGGCAGGACACCCCTCCACTTT
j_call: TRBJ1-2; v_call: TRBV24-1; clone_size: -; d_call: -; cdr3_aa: CATSDNTRNYTF; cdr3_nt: TGTGCCACCAGTGATAATACACGCAACTACACCTTC
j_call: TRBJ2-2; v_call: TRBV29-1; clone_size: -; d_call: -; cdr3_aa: CSVITRRNTGELFF; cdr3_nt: TGCAGCGTTATTACTAGACGTAACACCGGGGAGCTGTTTTTT
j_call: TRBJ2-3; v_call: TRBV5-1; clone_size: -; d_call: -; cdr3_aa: CASSASTFTDTQYF; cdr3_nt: TGCGCCAGCAGCGCTAGCACTTTCACAGATACGCAGTATTTT
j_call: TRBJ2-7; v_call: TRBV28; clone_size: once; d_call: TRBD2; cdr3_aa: CASSGGVRAQYF; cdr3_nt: TGTGCCAGCAGCGGGGGGGTCAGGGCGCAGTACTTC
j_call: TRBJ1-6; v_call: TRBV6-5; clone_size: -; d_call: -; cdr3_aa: CASTEGVPNSPLHF; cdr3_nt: TGTGCCAGCACCGAGGGTGTCCCTAATTCACCCCTCCACTTT
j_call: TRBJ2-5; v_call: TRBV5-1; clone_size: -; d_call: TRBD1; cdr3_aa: CASSALQGRETQYF; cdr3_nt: TGCGCCAGCAGCGCACTACAGGGGCGGGAGACCCAGTACTTC
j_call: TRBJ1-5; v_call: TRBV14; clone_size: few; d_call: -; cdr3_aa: CASSLVEGQPQHF; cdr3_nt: TGTGCCAGCAGCCTAGTAGAGGGTCAGCCCCAGCATTTT
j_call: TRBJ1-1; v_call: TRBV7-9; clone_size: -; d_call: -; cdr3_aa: CASSRPSGTEAFF; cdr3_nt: TGTGCCAGCAGTCGCCCATCGGGAACTGAAGCTTTCTTT
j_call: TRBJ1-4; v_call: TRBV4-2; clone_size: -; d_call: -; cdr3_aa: CASSQGREKLFF; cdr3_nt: TGTGCCAGCAGCCAGGGGCGTGAAAAACTGTTTTTT
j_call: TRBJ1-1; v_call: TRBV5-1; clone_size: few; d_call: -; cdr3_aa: CASSLVVNTEAFF; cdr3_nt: TGCGCCAGCAGCTTGGTCGTGAACACTGAAGCTTTCTTT
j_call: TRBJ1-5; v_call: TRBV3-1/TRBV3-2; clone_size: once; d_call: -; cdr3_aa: CASSQGVGGNQPQHF; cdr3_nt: TGTGCCAGCAGCCAAGGGGTCGGGGGCAATCAGCCCCAGCATTTT
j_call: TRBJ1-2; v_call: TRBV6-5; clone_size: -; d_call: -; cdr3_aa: CASGLNWDYGYTF; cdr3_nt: TGTGCCAGTGGACTCAACTGGGACTATGGCTACACCTTC
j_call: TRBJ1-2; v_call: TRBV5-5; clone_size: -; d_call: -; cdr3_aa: CASSSLATAAGKDGGYTF; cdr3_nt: TGTGCCAGCAGCTCCCTCGCGACAGCGGCGGGGAAAGATGGTGGCTACACCTTC
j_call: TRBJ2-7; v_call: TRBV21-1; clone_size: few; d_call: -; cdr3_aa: CASSNGGEDEQYF; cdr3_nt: TGTGCCAGCAGCAACGGAGGGGAGGACGAGCAGTACTTC
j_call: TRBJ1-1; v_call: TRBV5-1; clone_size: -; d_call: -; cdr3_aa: CASSGGTGGNTEAFF; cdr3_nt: TGCGCCAGCAGCGGCGGGACGGGCGGTAACACTGAAGCTTTCTTT
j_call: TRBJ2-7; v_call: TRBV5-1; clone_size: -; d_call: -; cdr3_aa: CASSLVSAGEQYF; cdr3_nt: TGCGCCAGCAGCTTGGTATCGGCGGGAGAGCAGTACTTC
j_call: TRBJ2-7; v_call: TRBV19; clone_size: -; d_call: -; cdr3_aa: CASSTPFGGSYEQYF; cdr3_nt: TGTGCCAGTAGTACCCCATTTGGGGGGTCCTACGAGCAGTACTTC
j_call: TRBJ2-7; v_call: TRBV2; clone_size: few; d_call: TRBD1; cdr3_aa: CASLQGQVSSYEQYF; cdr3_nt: TGTGCCAGCCTACAGGGACAGGTCAGCTCCTACGAGCAGTACTTC
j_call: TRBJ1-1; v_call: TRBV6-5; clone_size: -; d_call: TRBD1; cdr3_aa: CASKTPGGFVAFF; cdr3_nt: TGTGCCAGCAAGACACCAGGGGGCTTTGTTGCTTTCTTT
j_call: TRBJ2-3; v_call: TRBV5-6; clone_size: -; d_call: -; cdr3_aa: CASRATDTQYF; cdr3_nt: TGTGCCAGCAGGGCCACAGATACGCAGTATTTT
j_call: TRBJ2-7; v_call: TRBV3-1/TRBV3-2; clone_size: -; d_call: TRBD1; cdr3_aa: CASSHAGGYEQYF; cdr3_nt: TGTGCCAGCAGCCACGCAGGGGGCTACGAGCAGTACTTC
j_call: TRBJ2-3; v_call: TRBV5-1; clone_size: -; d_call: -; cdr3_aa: CASREPEGTQYF; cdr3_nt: TGCGCCAGCAGAGAACCAGAGGGTACGCAGTATTTT
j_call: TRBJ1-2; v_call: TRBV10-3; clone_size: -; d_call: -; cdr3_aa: CAISESSGGDRGYTF; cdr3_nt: TGTGCCATCAGTGAGTCGAGCGGGGGCGACCGTGGCTACACCTTC
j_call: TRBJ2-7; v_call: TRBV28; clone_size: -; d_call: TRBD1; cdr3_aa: CASSLNRGPYEQYF; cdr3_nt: TGTGCCAGCAGTTTAAACAGGGGCCCCTACGAGCAGTACTTC
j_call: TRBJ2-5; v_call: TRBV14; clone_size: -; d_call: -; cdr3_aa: CASSPGTGVKETQYF; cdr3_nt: TGTGCCAGCAGCCCCGGGACTGGAGTAAAAGAGACCCAGTACTTC
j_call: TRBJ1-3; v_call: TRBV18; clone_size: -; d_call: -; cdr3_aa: CASSPISETSGNTIYF; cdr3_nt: TGTGCCAGCTCACCCATTAGCGAAACCTCTGGAAACACCATATATTTT
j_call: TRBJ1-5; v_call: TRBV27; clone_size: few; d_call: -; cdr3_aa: CASSLREGQPQHF; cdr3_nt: TGTGCCAGCAGCCTCAGGGAGGGTCAGCCCCAGCATTTT
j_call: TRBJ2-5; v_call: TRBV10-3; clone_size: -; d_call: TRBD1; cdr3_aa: CAINHRGRGETQYF; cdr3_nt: TGTGCCATCAATCACAGGGGGCGCGGTGAGACCCAGTACTTC
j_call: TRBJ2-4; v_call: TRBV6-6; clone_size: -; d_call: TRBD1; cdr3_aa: CASRLGDRGNIQYF; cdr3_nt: TGTGCCAGCAGATTGGGGGACAGGGGGAACATTCAGTACTTC
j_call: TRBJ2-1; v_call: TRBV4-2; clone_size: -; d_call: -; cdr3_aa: CASSQELRGIRNEQFF; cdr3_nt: TGTGCCAGCAGCCAAGAACTCCGCGGGATAAGGAATGAGCAGTTCTTC